This T cell receptor (beta chain) was captured by sequencing in a study of T-cell memory formation after mild COVID-19. Findings of the study overall: CD4/CD8 balance held among clones contracting day 15 to 85, and later expanders leaned CD4+. Mostly located in CM and EM were contracting CD4+ clones, with contracting CD8+ clones located in EMRA. Certain responding clones were present in pre-infection memory, suggesting participation of cross-reactive memory.

This clonotype turned up a few times. Its antigen is still unknown. One entry per CDR3 protein, called by TCRdb with MiXCR from the 5' RACE reads. The table shows 200,000 to 250,000 distinct CDR3 sequences, with 8.5% to 9.5% occurring only once. This TCR was sampled from a man aged 18-30 years who had mild COVID-19 (a few samples of this study predate the infection). Cell type and time point are not known. The sequencing input was PBMCs or a T cell subset sorted from them (not recorded which).

The CDR3 loop reads CASSPRERGQGASTDTQYF. CDR3 bases: TGTGCCAGCAGCCCTCGTGAAAGGGGCCAGGGGGCTAGCACAGATACGCAGTATTTT. This rearrangement joins TRBV7-9 to TRBJ2-3; 8 positions agree with TRBD1. The junction had 16 bases not matched to a gene; V was cut back by 5 bases and J by 0 bases. Germline V gives CDR1 SEHNR, CDR2 FQNEAQ (reference sequence). The CDR3 has 19 residues.